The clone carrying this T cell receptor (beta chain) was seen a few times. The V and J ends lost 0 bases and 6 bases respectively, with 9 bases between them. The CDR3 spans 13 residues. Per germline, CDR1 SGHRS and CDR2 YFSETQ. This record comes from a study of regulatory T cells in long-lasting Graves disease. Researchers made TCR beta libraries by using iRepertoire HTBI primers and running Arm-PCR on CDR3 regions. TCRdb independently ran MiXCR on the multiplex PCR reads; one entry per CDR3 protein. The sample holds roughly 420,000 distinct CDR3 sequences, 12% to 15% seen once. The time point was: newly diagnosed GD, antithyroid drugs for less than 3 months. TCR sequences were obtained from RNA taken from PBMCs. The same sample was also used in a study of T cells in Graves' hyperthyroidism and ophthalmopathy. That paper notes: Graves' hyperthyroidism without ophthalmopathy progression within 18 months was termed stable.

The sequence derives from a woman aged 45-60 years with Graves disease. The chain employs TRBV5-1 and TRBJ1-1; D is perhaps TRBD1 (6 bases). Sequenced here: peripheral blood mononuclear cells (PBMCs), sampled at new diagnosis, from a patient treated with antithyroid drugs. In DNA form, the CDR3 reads TGCGCCAGCAGCTTGGCTTCAGGGGCTGAAGCTTTCTTT. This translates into CASSLASGAEAFF.